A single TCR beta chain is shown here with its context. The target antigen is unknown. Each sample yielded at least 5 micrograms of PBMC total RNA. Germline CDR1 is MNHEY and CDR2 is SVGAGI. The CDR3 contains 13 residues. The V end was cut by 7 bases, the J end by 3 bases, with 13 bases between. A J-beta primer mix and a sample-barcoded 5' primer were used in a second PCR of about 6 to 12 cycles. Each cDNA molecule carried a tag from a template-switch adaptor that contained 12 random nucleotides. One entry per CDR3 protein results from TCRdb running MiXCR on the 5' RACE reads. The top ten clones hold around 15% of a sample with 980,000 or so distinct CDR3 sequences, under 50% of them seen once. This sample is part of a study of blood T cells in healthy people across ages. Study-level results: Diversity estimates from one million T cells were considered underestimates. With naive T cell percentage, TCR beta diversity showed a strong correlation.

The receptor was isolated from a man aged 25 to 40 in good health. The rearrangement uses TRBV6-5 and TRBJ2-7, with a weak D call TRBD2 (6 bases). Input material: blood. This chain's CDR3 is CASIGTGGYEQYF. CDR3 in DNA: TGTGCCAGCATTGGGACTGGAGGCTACGAGCAGTACTTC.